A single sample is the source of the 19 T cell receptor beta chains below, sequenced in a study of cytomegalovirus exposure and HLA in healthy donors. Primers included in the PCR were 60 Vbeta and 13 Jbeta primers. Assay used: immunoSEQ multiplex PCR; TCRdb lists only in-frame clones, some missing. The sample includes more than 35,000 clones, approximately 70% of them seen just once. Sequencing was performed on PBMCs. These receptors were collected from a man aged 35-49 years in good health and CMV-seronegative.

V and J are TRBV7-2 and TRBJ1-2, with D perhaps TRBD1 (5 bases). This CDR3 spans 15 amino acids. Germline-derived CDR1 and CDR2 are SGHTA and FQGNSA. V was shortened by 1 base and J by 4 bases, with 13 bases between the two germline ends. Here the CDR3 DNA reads TGTGCCAGCAGCTTAGAAGTGGGGGGAGGCTATGGCTACACCTTC. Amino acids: CASSLEVGGGYGYTF.

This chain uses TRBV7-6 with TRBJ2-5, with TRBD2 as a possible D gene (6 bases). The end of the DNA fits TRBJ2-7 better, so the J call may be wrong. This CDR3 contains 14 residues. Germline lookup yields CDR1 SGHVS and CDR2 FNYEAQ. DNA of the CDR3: TGTGCCAGCAGCTTATGGGGCGGGGAAGGCGAGCAGTACTTC. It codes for CASSLWGGEGEQYF.

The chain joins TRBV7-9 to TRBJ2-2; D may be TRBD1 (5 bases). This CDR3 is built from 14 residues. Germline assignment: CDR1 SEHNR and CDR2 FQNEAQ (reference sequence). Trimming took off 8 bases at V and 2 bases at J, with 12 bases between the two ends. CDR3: CASPARGNTGELFF. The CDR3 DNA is TGTGCCAGCCCCGCAAGGGGAAACACCGGGGAGCTGTTTTTT.

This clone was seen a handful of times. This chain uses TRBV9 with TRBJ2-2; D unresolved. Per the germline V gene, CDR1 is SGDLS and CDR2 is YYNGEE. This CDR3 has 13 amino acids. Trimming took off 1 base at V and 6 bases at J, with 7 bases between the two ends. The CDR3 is CASSVLVAGELFF. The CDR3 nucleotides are TGTGCCAGCAGCGTATTAGTGGCCGGGGAGCTGTTTTTT.

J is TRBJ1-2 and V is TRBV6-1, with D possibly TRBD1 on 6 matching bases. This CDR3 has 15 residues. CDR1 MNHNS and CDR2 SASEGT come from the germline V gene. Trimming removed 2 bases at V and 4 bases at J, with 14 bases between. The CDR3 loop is CASSEMVGQPYGYTF. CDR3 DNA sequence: TGTGCCAGCAGTGAAATGGTGGGACAACCCTATGGCTACACCTTC.

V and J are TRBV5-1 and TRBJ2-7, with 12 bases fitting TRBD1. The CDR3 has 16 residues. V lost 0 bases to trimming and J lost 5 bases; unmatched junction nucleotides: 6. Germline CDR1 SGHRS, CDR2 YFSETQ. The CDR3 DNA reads TGCGCCAGCAGCTTGGCCTTGGGGACAGGGGGCGACGAGCAGTACTTC. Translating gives CASSLALGTGGDEQYF.

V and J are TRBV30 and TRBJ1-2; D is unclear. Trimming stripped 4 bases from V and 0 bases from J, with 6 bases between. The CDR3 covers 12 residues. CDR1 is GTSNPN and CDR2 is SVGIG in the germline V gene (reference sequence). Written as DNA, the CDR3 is TGTGCCTGGAACGGGGCTAACTATGGCTACACCTTC. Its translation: CAWNGANYGYTF.

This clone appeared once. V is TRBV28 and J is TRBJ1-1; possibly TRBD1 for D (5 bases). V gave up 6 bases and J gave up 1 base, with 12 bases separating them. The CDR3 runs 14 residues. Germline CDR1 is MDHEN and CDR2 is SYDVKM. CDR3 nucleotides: TGTGCCAGCAGGACCCAGGGAGGGAACACTGAAGCTTTCTTT. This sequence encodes CASRTQGGNTEAFF.

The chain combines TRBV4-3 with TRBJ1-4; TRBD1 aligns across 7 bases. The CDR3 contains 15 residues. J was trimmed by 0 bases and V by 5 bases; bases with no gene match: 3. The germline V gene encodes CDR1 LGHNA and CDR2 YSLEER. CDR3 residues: CASSAGTATNEKLFF. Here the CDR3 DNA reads TGCGCCAGCAGCGCCGGGACAGCAACTAATGAAAAACTGTTTTTT.

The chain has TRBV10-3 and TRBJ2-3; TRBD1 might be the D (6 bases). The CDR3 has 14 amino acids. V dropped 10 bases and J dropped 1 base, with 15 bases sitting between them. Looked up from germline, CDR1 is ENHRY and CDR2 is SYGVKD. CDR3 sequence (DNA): TGTGCCACCACTGCAGGGGTTGGCACAGATACGCAGTATTTT. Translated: CATTAGVGTDTQYF.

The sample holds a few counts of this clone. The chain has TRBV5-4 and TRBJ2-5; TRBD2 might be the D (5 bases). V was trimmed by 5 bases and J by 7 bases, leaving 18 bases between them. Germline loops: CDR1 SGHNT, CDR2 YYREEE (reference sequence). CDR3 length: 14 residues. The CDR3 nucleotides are TGTGCCAGCAGTTTAGGACTCGAACCAGGGACCCAGTACTTC. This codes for CASSLGLEPGTQYF. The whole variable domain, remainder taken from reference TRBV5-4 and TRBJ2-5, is ETGVTQSPTHLIKTRGQQVTLRCSSQSGHNTVSWYQQALGQGPQFIFQYYREEENGRGNFPPRFSGLQFPNYSSELNVNALELDDSALYLCASSLGLEPGTQYFGPGTRLLVL.

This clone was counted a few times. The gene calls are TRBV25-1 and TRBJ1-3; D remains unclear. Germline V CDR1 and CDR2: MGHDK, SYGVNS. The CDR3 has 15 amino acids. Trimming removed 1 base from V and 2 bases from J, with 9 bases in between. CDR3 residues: CASSESREAGNTIYF. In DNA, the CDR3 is TGTGCCAGCAGTGAATCAAGAGAGGCTGGAAACACCATATATTTT. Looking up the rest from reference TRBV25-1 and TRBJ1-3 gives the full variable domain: EADIYQTPRYLVIGTGKKITLECSQTMGHDKMYWYQQDPGMELHLIHYSYGVNSTEKGDLSSESTVSRIRTEHFPLTLESARPSHTSQYLCASSESREAGNTIYFGEGSWLTVV.

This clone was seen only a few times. The CDR3: CASSFYTGTSYEQYF. The CDR3 nucleotides read TGTGCCAGCAGCTTTTATACAGGGACCTCCTACGAGCAGTACTTC. The V and J genes are TRBV6-1 and TRBJ2-7; D perhaps matches TRBD1 (6 bases). This CDR3 spans 15 amino acids. Trimming took off 6 bases at V and 0 bases at J, with 15 bases between the two ends. CDR1 and CDR2 (germline): MNHNS, SASEGT.

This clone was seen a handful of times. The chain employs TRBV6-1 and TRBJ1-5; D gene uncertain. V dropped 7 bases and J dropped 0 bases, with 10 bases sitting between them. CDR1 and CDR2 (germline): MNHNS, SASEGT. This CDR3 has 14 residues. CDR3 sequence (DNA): TGTGCCAGCACACAGCCATATAGCAATCAGCCCCAGCATTTT. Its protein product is CASTQPYSNQPQHF.

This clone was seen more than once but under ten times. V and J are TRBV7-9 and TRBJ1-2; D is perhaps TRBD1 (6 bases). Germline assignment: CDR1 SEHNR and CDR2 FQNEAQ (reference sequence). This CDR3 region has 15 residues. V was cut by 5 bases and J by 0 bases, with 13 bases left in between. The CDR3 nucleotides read TGTGCCAGCAGCATATTGGGACATTCTAACTATGGCTACACCTTC. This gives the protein CASSILGHSNYGYTF.

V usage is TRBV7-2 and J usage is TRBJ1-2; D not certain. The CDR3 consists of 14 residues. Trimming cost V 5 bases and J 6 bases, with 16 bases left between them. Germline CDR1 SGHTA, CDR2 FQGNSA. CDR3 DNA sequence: TGTGCCAGCAGCCGCCCAATCCTCGGAGATGGCTACACCTTC. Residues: CASSRPILGDGYTF.

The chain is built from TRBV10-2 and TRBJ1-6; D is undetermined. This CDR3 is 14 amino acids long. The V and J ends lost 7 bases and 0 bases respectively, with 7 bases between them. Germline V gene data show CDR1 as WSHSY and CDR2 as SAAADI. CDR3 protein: CASIVSSYNSPLHF. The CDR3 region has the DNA TGCGCCAGCATTGTCTCCTCCTATAATTCACCCCTCCACTTT.

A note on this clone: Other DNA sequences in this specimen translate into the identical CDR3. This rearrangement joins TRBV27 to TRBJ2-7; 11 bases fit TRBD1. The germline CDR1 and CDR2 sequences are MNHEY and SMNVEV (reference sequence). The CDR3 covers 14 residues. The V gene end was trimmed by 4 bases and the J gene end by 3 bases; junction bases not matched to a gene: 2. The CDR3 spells CASSSGTGGYEQYF. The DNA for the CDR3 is TGTGCCAGCAGTTCCGGGACAGGGGGCTACGAGCAGTACTTC.

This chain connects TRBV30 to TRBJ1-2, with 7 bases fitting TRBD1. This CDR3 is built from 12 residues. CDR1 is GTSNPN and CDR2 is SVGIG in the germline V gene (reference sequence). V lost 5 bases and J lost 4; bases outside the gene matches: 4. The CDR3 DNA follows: TGTGCCTGGGAACAGGGGTCCTATGGCTACACCTTC. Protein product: CAWEQGSYGYTF.